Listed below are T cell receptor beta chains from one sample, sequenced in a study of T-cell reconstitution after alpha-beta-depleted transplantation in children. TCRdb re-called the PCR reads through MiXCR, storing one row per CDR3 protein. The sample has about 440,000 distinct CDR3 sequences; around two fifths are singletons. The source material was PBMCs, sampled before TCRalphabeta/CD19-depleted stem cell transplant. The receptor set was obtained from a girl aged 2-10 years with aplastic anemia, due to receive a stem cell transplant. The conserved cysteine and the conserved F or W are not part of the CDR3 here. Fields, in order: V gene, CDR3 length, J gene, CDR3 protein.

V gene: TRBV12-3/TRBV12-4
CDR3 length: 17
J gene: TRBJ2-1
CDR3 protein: ASSLAGWASGTSYNEQF

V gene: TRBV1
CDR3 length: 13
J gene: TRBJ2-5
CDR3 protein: TSSQDRVDQETQY

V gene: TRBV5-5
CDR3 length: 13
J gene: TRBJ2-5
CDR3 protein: ASSLDGGAWETQY

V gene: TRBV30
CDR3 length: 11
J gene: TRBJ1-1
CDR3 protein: AWIRPRGTEAF

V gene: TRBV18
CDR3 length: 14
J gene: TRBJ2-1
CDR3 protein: ASSPRAGERHNEQF

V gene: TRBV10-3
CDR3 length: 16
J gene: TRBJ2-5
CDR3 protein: AISDSLLTGPGKETQY

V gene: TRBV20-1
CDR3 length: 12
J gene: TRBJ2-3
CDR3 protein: SARLNRESDTQY

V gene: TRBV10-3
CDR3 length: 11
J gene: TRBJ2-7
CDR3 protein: AISESLGYEQY

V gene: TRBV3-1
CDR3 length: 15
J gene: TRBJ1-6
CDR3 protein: ASCQETGSRSSSPLH

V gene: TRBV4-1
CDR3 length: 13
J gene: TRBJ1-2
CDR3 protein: ASSQSRDRTYGYT

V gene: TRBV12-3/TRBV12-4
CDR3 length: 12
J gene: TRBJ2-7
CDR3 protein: ASSLNGAGEEQY

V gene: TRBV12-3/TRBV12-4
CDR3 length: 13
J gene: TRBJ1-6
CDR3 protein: ASGESGGVYSPLH

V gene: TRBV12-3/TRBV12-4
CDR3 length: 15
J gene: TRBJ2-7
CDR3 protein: ASSYLFLGGSSYEQY

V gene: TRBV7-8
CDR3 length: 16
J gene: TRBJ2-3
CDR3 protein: ASSLDLLAGEVADAQY

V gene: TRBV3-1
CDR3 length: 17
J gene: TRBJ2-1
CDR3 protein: ASSQDPLSSGRVNNEQF

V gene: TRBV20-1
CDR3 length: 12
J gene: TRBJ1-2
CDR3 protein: SAREAGDRNGYT

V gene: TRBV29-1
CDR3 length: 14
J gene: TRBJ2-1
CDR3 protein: SVEDPLAGGYNEQF

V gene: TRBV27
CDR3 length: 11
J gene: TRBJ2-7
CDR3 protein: ASSGTSSYEQY

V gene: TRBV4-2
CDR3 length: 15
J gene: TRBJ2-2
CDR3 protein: ASSQGLAGGPIGELF

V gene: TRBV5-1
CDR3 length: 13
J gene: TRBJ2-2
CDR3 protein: ASSHWTGGREELF

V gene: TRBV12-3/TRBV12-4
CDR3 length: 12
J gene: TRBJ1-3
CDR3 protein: ASSDSVSGNTIY

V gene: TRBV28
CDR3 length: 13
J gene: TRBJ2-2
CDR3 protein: ASSLRWTGTGELF

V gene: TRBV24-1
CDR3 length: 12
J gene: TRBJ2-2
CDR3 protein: ATRGAENTGELF

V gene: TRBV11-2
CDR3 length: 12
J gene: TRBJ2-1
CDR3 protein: ASTNRLGSYEQF

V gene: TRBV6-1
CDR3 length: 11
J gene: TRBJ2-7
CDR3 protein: ASNPGQGSPPY

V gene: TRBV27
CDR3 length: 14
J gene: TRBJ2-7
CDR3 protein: ASSLSRARGLYEQY

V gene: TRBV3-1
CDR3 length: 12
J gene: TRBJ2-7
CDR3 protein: ASSSTDSPYEQY

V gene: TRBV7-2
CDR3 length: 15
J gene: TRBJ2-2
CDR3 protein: ASSLVKDREGSGVLF

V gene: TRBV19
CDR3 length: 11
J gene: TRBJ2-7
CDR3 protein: ASRQGFSYEQY

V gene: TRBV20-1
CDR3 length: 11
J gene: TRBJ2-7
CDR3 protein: SARIAGGYEQY

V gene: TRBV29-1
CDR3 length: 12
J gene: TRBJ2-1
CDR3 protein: SVEGGGSYNEQF

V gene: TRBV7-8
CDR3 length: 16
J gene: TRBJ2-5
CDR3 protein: ASSPIPANRDLQETHY

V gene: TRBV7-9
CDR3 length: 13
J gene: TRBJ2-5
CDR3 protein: ASSPLEKLVETQY

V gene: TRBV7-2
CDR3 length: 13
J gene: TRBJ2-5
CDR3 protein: ASSLFDTPVETQY

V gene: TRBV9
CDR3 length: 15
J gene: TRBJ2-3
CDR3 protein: ASSVSTGLASSDTQY

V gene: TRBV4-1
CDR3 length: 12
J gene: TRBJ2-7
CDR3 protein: ASSQPGQGYEQY

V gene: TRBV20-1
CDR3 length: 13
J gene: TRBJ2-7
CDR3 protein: SARAGSLQSYEQY

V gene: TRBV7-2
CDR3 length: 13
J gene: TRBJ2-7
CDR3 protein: ASSLFDWSAYEQY

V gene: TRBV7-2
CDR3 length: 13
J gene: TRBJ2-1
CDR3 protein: ASSLKPPPYNEQF

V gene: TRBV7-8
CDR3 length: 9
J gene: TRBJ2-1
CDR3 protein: ASQYLKAQF

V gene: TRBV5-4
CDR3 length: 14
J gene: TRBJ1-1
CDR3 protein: ASSLGPGTYELLAF

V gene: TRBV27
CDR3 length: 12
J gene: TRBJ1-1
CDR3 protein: ASSPGQANTEAF

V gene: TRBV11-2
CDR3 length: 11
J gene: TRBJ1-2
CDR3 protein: ASSRGQSYGYT

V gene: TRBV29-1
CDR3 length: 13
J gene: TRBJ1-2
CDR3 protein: SVDWTRGGNYGYT

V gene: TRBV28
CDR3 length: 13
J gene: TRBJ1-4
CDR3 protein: ASSLIGPLNEKLF

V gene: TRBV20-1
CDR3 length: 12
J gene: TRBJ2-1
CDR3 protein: SADIPSTYNEQF

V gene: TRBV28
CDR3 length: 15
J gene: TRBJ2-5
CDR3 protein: ASSETLTSGSGKTQY

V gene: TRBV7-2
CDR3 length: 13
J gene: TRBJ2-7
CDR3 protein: ASSQGLAETYEQY

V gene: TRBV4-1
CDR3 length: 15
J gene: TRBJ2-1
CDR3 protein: ASSQDSASPYYNEQF

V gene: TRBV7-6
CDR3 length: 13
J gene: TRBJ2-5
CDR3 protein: ASTQTGRGQETQY